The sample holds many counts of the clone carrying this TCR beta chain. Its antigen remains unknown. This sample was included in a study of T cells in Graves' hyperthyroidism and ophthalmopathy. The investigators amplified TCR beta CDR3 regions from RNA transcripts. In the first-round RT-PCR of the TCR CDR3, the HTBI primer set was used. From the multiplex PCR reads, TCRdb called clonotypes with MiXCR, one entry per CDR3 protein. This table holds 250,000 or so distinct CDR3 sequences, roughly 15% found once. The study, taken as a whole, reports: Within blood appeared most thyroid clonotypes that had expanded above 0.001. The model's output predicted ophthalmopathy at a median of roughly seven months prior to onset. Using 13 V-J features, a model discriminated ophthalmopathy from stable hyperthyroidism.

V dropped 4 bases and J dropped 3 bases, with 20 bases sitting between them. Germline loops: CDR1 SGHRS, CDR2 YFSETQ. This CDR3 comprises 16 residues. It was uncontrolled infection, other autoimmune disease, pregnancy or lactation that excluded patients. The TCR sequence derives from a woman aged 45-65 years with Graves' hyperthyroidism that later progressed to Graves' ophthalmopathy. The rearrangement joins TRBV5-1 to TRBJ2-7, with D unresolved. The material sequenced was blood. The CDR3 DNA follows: TGCGCCAGCAGCCCCTTGTTCCGAGAAGAACGCTACGAGCAGTACTTC. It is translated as CASSPLFREERYEQYF.